Each of the 31 T cell receptor beta chains below was sequenced from the same sample in a study of beta chain features in type 1 diabetes. Expressed TCRB transcripts got sequenced, as all isolated RNA was reverse transcribed. Data came from immunoSEQ multiplex PCR; TCRdb stores just in-frame clones and leaves some out. The sample consists of 110,000 or so clones, approximately 39% of them appearing once. The sample taken for sequencing was stem cell memory CD4+ T cells from blood. The receptors come from a woman aged 18-35 years in good health.

V is TRBV28 and J is TRBJ2-7; possibly TRBD2 for D (6 bases). The germline CDR1 and CDR2 sequences are MDHEN and SYDVKM. V shed 6 bases and J shed 5 bases, with 17 bases lying between them. This CDR3 spans 14 amino acids. The CDR3: CASRVAGPRDEQYF. The DNA for the CDR3 is TGTGCCAGCAGAGTCGCGGGACCCAGGGACGAGCAGTACTTC.

In its sample, this clone was seen a few times. V is TRBV28 and J is TRBJ1-1; D not certain. Trimming removed 1 base at V and 8 bases at J, with 8 bases between. This CDR3 is built from 12 residues. Germline assignment: CDR1 MDHEN and CDR2 SYDVKM. The CDR3 reads CASSLSRLEAFF. The CDR3 coding sequence is TGTGCCAGCAGTTTATCCAGGCTCGAAGCTTTCTTT. The whole variable domain, remainder taken from reference TRBV28 and TRBJ1-1, is DVKVTQSSRYLVKRTGEKVFLECVQDMDHENMFWYRQDPGLGLRLIYFSYDVKMKEKGDIPEGYSVSREKKERFSLILESASTNQTSMYLCASSLSRLEAFFGQGTRLTVV.

The V call is TRBV6-5, the J call TRBJ2-7, with D maybe TRBD1 (5 bases). CDR1 is MNHEY and CDR2 is SVGAGI in the germline V gene. The germline V and J ends were trimmed by 5 bases and 2 bases, with 13 bases remaining between them. The CDR3 covers 14 residues. The CDR3 region has the DNA TGTGCCAGCAGTACCCGACAGAAAACCTACGAGCAGTACTTC. Its protein is CASSTRQKTYEQYF.

The CDR3 loop reads CASARAGRHNYGYTF. The CDR3 bases are TGTGCCAGCGCCCGGGCAGGGCGCCATAACTATGGCTACACCTTC. This chain joins TRBV28 and TRBJ1-2, with D possibly being TRBD1 (5 bases). This CDR3 has 15 amino acids. V was pared by 8 bases and J by 1 base, with 17 bases between. Germline V lookup: CDR1 MDHEN, CDR2 SYDVKM.

This chain joins TRBV5-1 and TRBJ2-5; 13 bases match TRBD2. J gave up 5 bases and V 0 bases, and 16 bases lay outside the gene matches. The CDR3 runs 20 residues. Germline CDR1 is SGHRS and CDR2 is YFSETQ. CDR3 in amino acids: CASSLAELAGGPGVWETQYF. In DNA form, the CDR3 reads TGCGCCAGCAGCTTGGCCGAACTAGCGGGAGGGCCGGGAGTTTGGGAGACCCAGTACTTC. Drawing the rest from reference TRBV5-1 and TRBJ2-5, the complete variable domain is KAGVTQTPRYLIKTRGQQVTLSCSPISGHRSVSWYQQTPGQGLQFLFEYFSETQRNKGNFPGRFSGRQFSNSRSEMNVSTLELGDSALYLCASSLAELAGGPGVWETQYFGPGTRLLVL.

This chain links TRBV19 with TRBJ1-5; no clear D. Per germline, CDR1 LNHDA and CDR2 SQIVND (reference sequence). The CDR3 sequence is 15 residues long. Deletions cut 2 bases from V and 4 bases from J, with 12 bases between. The CDR3 DNA sequence: TGTGCCAGTAGTATAAATCCTCAGGTGAATCAGCCCCAGCATTTT. Its protein product is CASSINPQVNQPQHF.

The J gene is TRBJ1-2, the V gene TRBV2, with TRBD1 matching 7 bases. The germline V gene has CDR1 SNHLY and CDR2 FYNNEI. V was clipped by 4 bases and J by 4 bases; unmatched bases: 6. The CDR3 loop spans 14 amino acids. CDR3 region: CASSVRQGLYGYTF. The CDR3 DNA reads TGTGCCAGCAGTGTTAGACAGGGCCTCTATGGCTACACCTTC. Drawing the rest from reference TRBV2 and TRBJ1-2, the complete variable domain is EPEVTQTPSHQVTQMGQEVILRCVPISNHLYFYWYRQILGQKVEFLVSFYNNEISEKSEIFDDQFSVERPDGSNFTLKIRSTKLEDSAMYFCASSVRQGLYGYTFGSGTRLTVV.

The genes are TRBV18 and TRBJ2-5; TRBD2 matches 14 bases. This CDR3 region has 16 residues. V lost 5 bases to trimming and J lost 6 bases; unmatched junction nucleotides: 8. CDR1 is KGHSH, CDR2 LQKENI, per germline. The CDR3 sequence is CASSFTGTSGSQTQYF. CDR3 in DNA: TGTGCCAGCTCATTCACCGGGACTAGCGGGAGTCAGACCCAGTACTTC. The full variable domain, its missing parts supplied by reference TRBV18 and TRBJ2-5, is NAGVMQNPRHLVRRRGQEARLRCSPMKGHSHVYWYRQLPEEGLKFMVYLQKENIIDESGMPKERFSAEFPKEGPSILRIQQVVRGDSAAYFCASSFTGTSGSQTQYFGPGTRLLVL.

This clone has a handful of counts. The V call is TRBV28, the J call TRBJ2-1, with 11 positions matching TRBD1. The CDR3 extends over 15 amino acids. With 2 bases clipped from V and 8 bases from J, the junction kept 5 bases outside the gene matches. From germline, CDR1 is MDHEN and CDR2 SYDVKM. The CDR3 DNA reads as TGTGCCAGCAGTTTAAAGGGACAGGGGGGCGATGAGCAGTTCTTC. Protein product: CASSLKGQGGDEQFF.

This chain joins TRBV4-1 and TRBJ2-7; maybe TRBD2 (6 bases). V shed 4 bases and J shed 4 bases, with 20 bases lying between them. CDR1 and CDR2 (germline): MGHRA, YSYEKL. The CDR3 contains 16 residues. CDR3 coding DNA: TGCGCCAGCAGCCTCGGCAGGACGCGTGGGGGGTACGAGCAGTACTTC. Amino acid sequence: CASSLGRTRGGYEQYF.

This clone was detected a few times. The CDR3 loop is CASSYPRGYEKLFF. The CDR3 DNA sequence: TGTGCCAGCAGTTACCCTCGGGGGTACGAAAAACTGTTTTTT. The J gene is TRBJ1-4, the V gene TRBV28; possible D gene TRBD1, 5 bases. The CDR3 length is 14 residues. Germline assignment: CDR1 MDHEN and CDR2 SYDVKM. V shed 4 bases and J shed 8 bases, with 14 bases lying between them.

The chain joins TRBV30 to TRBJ1-3; D gene ambiguous. The ends were cut back, 2 bases at V and 2 bases at J, with 13 bases in the middle. Germline values: CDR1 GTSNPN, CDR2 SVGIG (reference sequence). This CDR3 has 15 amino acids. CDR3 protein: CAWSSGLSAGNTIYF. CDR3 nucleotides: TGTGCCTGGAGTAGTGGGCTCTCAGCTGGAAACACCATATATTTT.

The V call is TRBV7-9, the J call TRBJ1-1; possible D gene TRBD1, 6 bases. The V gene's germline CDR1 is SEHNR and CDR2 FQNEAQ (reference sequence). This CDR3 spans 14 amino acids. V lost 6 bases to trimming and J lost 5 bases, with 16 bases between them. CDR3 coding DNA: TGTGCCAGCAGTTTAAACACAGGGAGAACTGAAGCTTTCTTT. This translates into CASSLNTGRTEAFF. The entire variable domain, with the rest obtained from reference TRBV7-9 and TRBJ1-1, is as follows: DTGVSQNPRHKITKRGQNVTFRCDPISEHNRLYWYRQTLGQGPEFLTYFQNEAQLEKSRLLSDRFSAERPKGSFSTLEIQRTEQGDSAMYLCASSLNTGRTEAFFGQGTRLTVV.

This clone was counted a few times. J is TRBJ2-1 and V is TRBV7-9; TRBD2 is a possible D gene (5 bases). Trimming shortened V by 5 bases and J by 11 bases, and 13 bases separated the two germline ends. The germline gives CDR1 SEHNR, CDR2 FQNEAQ (reference sequence). This CDR3 has 12 amino acids. The CDR3 coding sequence is TGTGCCAGCAGCCCGAGGTCGGGGAAGCAGTTCTTC. Translating it yields CASSPRSGKQFF.

In this sample, this clone turned up once. V usage is TRBV4-3 and J usage is TRBJ1-2, with TRBD1 as a possible D gene (6 bases). Germline assignment: CDR1 LGHNA and CDR2 YSLEER. The CDR3 totals 14 residues. Trimming stripped 6 bases from V and 5 bases from J, with 16 bases between. In DNA, the CDR3 is TGCGCCAGCAGGAGCTTCGGGGGGGCTTATGGCTACACCTTC. This translates into CASRSFGGAYGYTF.

The chain couples TRBV28 to TRBJ2-1, with 14 bases fitting TRBD2. Germline V gene lookup returns CDR1 MDHEN and CDR2 SYDVKM. This CDR3 has 17 residues. The ends lost 6 bases at V and 0 bases at J; junction bases unmatched: 4. The CDR3 reads CASSTGTSGSSYNEQFF. CDR3 DNA sequence: TGTGCCAGCAGCACCGGGACTAGCGGGAGCTCCTACAATGAGCAGTTCTTC.

This clone was seen a handful of times. The V gene is TRBV5-1, the J gene TRBJ2-3, with 11 bases matching TRBD2. Germline trimming cut 0 bases from V and 4 bases from J; bases unmatched to any gene: 10. Germline CDR1 is SGHRS and CDR2 is YFSETQ. The CDR3 is 18 residues long. The CDR3 sequence is CASSLVAPTSGSADTQYF. The CDR3, as DNA: TGCGCCAGCAGCTTGGTGGCGCCTACTAGCGGGAGTGCAGATACGCAGTATTTT. Filled out from reference TRBV5-1 and TRBJ2-3, the complete variable domain reads KAGVTQTPRYLIKTRGQQVTLSCSPISGHRSVSWYQQTPGQGLQFLFEYFSETQRNKGNFPGRFSGRQFSNSRSEMNVSTLELGDSALYLCASSLVAPTSGSADTQYFGPGTRLTVL.

This clone has just a few counts. J is TRBJ2-6 and V is TRBV5-1, with 8 bases aligning to TRBD2. J lost 2 bases, V lost 1 base, and 2 bases had no gene match. The CDR3 extends over 16 amino acids. CDR1 and CDR2 from the germline V gene are SGHRS and YFSETQ. The CDR3 DNA reads as TGCGCCAGCAGCTTGTCAGCGGGAGCTGGGGCCAACGTCCTGACTTTC. It yields the protein CASSLSAGAGANVLTF.

This clone has just a few counts. The chain couples TRBV21-1 to TRBJ2-2; TRBD2 was called by the table and not checked on the DNA. TRBV21-1 corresponds to a pseudogene. The CDR3 runs to 18 residues. The CDR3 nucleotides read TGTGCCAGCAGCAAAGAGAGGTCTAGCGGGAGAGACTCCGGGGAGCTGTTTTTT. It yields the protein CASSKERSSGRDSGELFF.

The chain is built from TRBV30 and TRBJ1-1, with 7 bases identical to TRBD1. This CDR3 region has 15 residues. Germline trimming cut 2 bases from V and 4 bases from J; bases unmatched to any gene: 10. Germline V gene data show CDR1 as GTSNPN and CDR2 as SVGIG (reference sequence). CDR3 bases: TGTGCCTGGAGTCCTCCGGGACAGTCGTCCACTGAAGCTTTCTTT. Its protein product is CAWSPPGQSSTEAFF.

J is TRBJ2-1 and V is TRBV6-4; TRBD1 matches 8 bases. Looked up from germline, CDR1 is MRHNA and CDR2 is SNTAGT. The CDR3 extends over 14 amino acids. The J segment lost 12 bases and the V segment lost 2 bases, leaving 9 bases of the junction unmatched. The CDR3 region has the DNA TGTGCCAGCAGTGACGGGATAACAGGGGGTTTGCAGTTCTTC. Its protein product is CASSDGITGGLQFF.

This clone was recorded a few times. V usage is TRBV25-1 and J usage is TRBJ2-7; D uncertain. The V end lost 10 bases, the J end lost 1 base, and 11 bases lay between the germline ends. The CDR3 covers 12 residues. Germline-derived CDR1 and CDR2 are MGHDK and SYGVNS. The CDR3 DNA is TGTGCCACAGTATCGCTGTCCTACGAGCAGTACTTC. Translating gives CATVSLSYEQYF.

V is TRBV7-2 and J is TRBJ1-3; 11 bases fit TRBD1. The CDR3 has 14 amino acids. The trim removed 5 bases at V and 8 bases at J, leaving 5 bases unmatched. Per germline, CDR1 SGHTA and CDR2 FQGNSA. CDR3 region: CASSSGQGAYTIYF. CDR3 DNA: TGTGCCAGCAGCAGTGGACAGGGGGCCTACACCATATATTTT.

DNA for the CDR3: TGTGCCAGCAGTACGAGGAGTTACGCGGGAGACTTTCCCTACGAGCAGTACTTC. Its translation is CASSTRSYAGDFPYEQYF. This sequence joins TRBV28 and TRBJ2-7; 7 nucleotides align to TRBD2. J was trimmed by 2 bases and V by 5 bases; bases with no gene match: 18. There are 18 residues in the CDR3. Germline CDR1 MDHEN, CDR2 SYDVKM.

The rearrangement joins TRBV27 to TRBJ2-3, with D perhaps matching TRBD1 (6 bases). The CDR3 extends over 15 amino acids. V lost 4 bases, J lost 1 base, and 12 bases lay in between. CDR1 and CDR2 (germline): MNHEY, SMNVEV (reference sequence). CDR3 coding DNA: TGTGCCAGCAGTTATGGGGGCGCCCGCACAGATACGCAGTATTTT. Encoded protein: CASSYGGARTDTQYF.

The chain carries TRBV29-1 and TRBJ1-5; tentatively, D is TRBD1 (6 bases). Trimming left V 7 bases short and J 1 base short, with 14 bases between. CDR3 length equals 14 residues. Per the germline V gene, CDR1 is SQVTM and CDR2 is ANQGSEA. CDR3 nucleotides: TGCAGCGCAGTAGATCAGGGGAGCAATCAGCCCCAGCATTTT. This translates into CSAVDQGSNQPQHF.

This rearrangement joins TRBV19 to TRBJ1-4; weak D call: TRBD1 (6 bases). The CDR3 totals 14 residues. The ends were cut back, 3 bases at V and 5 bases at J, with 10 bases in the middle. Germline-derived CDR1 and CDR2 are LNHDA and SQIVND (reference sequence). DNA for the CDR3: TGTGCCAGTAGTATCTACAGGGAGAATGAAAAACTGTTTTTT. This gives the protein CASSIYRENEKLFF.

The chain carries TRBV6-6 and TRBJ1-5, with TRBD1 as a possible D gene (5 bases). Germline CDR1 reads MNHNY; CDR2 reads SVGAGI (reference sequence). The CDR3 has 14 residues. V was trimmed by 0 bases and J by 3 bases, leaving 6 bases between them. The CDR3 nucleotides are TGTGCCAGCAGTTACTCGACAGTCAATCAGCCCCAGCATTTT. This encodes CASSYSTVNQPQHF.

This sequence joins TRBV7-2 and TRBJ2-1; tentative D call: TRBD1 (5 bases). The V and J ends lost 2 bases and 4 bases respectively, with 6 bases between them. CDR3 length equals 13 residues. The germline gives CDR1 SGHTA, CDR2 FQGNSA. The CDR3: CASSLRQYNEQFF. DNA of the CDR3: TGTGCCAGCAGCTTAAGACAGTACAATGAGCAGTTCTTC.

This clone was detected only a few times. The V and J genes are TRBV28 and TRBJ2-3, with 7 bases fitting TRBD2. CDR3 length: 15 residues. Germline V gene lookup returns CDR1 MDHEN and CDR2 SYDVKM. With V trimmed by 6 bases and J by 0 bases, 6 bases remained unmatched. CDR3 coding DNA: TGTGCCAGCAGCCGACTAGCTTTAAGCACAGATACGCAGTATTTT. It is translated as CASSRLALSTDTQYF.

J is TRBJ1-2 and V is TRBV5-6; 9 bases agree with TRBD1. In germline, CDR1 is SGHDT, CDR2 YYEEEE. This CDR3 contains 17 residues. The junction had 17 bases not matched to a gene; V was cut back by 4 bases and J by 7 bases. CDR3 DNA: TGTGCCAGCAGCCAAGAAACAGGGGGCGCCTTGGTGGGTGGCTACACCTTC. Its protein product is CASSQETGGALVGGYTF.